Reported below is one T cell receptor (beta chain). The data belong to a study of T-cell memory formation after mild COVID-19. TCRdb called the 5' RACE reads again in MiXCR, with one record for every CDR3 protein. The sample includes about 200,000 distinct CDR3 sequences, around 9.5% of them seen just once. The CDR3 has 16 residues. V lost 4 bases to trimming and J lost 5 bases; unmatched junction nucleotides: 14. The germline gives CDR1 SGHRS, CDR2 YFSETQ. This clonotype originated in a young man who had mild COVID-19 (a few samples of this study predate the infection). Cell type and time point are not known. The chain couples TRBV5-1 to TRBJ1-2; 7 bases match TRBD1. Sequenced: PBMCs or a T cell subset sorted from them (not recorded which). The CDR3 protein is CASSRTGATFRYGYTF. In DNA form, the CDR3 reads TGCGCCAGCAGCCGTACAGGGGCGACATTCCGATATGGCTACACCTTC.